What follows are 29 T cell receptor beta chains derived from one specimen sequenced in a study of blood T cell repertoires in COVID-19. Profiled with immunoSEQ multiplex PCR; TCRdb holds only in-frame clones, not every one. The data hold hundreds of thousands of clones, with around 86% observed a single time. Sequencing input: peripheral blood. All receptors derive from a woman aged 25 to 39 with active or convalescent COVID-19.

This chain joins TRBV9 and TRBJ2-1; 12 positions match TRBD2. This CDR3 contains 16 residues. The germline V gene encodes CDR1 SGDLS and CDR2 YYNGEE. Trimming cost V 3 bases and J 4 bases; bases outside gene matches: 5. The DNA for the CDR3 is TGTGCCAGCAGCGGGGGCGGACTAGCGGGATACAATGAGCAGTTCTTC. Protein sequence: CASSGGGLAGYNEQFF.

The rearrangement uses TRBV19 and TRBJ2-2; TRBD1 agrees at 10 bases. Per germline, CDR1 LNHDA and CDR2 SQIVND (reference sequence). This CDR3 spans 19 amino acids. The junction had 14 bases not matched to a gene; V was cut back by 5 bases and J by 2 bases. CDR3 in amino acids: CASSAPIRDRGINTGELFF. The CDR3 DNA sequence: TGTGCCAGTAGTGCTCCCATCCGGGACAGGGGTATTAACACCGGGGAGCTGTTTTTT.

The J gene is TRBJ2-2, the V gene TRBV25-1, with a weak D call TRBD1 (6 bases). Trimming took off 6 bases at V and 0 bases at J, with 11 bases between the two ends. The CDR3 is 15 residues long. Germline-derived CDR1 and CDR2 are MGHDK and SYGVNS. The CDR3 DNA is TGTGCCAGCAGCCGGGACACAGCGAACACCGGGGAGCTGTTTTTT. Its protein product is CASSRDTANTGELFF.

The CDR3, as DNA: TGTGCCACCAGTGATCGCCTCCGGGACATTAATTCACCCCTCCACTTT. It translates to CATSDRLRDINSPLHF. The chain joins TRBV24-1 to TRBJ1-6; possibly TRBD1 for D (6 bases). There are 16 residues in the CDR3. Trimming cost V 3 bases and J 6 bases, with 14 bases left between them. The germline CDR1 and CDR2 sequences are KGHDR and SFDVKD.

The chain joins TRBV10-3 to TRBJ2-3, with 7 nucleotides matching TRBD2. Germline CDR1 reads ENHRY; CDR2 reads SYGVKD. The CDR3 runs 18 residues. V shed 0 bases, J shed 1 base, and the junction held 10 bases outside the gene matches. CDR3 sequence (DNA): TGTGCCATCAGTGAGTCTTCATCGGCTAGCGGACGCACAGATACGCAGTATTTT. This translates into CAISESSSASGRTDTQYF.

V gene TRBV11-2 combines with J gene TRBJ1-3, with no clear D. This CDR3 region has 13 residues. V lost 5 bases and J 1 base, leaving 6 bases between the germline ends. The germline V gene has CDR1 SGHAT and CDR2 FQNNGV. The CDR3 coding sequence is TGTGCCAGCAGCGAACGGTCTGGAAACACCATATATTTT. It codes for CASSERSGNTIYF.

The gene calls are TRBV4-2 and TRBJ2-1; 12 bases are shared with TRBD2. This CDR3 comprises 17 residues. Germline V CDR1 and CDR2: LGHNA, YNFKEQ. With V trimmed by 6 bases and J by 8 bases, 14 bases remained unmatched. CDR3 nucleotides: TGTGCCAGCAGTCCTACTAGCGGGGGGTACCTTTTGCATGAGCAGTTCTTC. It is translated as CASSPTSGGYLLHEQFF.

The CDR3 loop reads CASSTGGMAEAFF. The CDR3 DNA is TGTGCCAGCAGTACGGGGGGAATGGCTGAAGCTTTCTTT. The rearrangement uses TRBV6-5 and TRBJ1-1, with a weak D call TRBD1 (5 bases). The CDR3 spans 13 residues. Per germline, CDR1 MNHEY and CDR2 SVGAGI. Deletions cut 5 bases from V and 6 bases from J, with 13 bases between.

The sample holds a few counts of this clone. The CDR3 region is CASSLRTGNQPQHF. CDR3 nucleotide sequence: TGTGCCAGCAGCCTAAGGACAGGGAATCAGCCCCAGCATTTT. This chain uses TRBV6-5 with TRBJ1-5; TRBD1 matches at 8 bases. The J segment lost 4 bases and the V segment lost 6 bases, leaving 5 bases of the junction unmatched. The CDR3 has 14 amino acids. Germline CDR1 MNHEY, CDR2 SVGAGI.

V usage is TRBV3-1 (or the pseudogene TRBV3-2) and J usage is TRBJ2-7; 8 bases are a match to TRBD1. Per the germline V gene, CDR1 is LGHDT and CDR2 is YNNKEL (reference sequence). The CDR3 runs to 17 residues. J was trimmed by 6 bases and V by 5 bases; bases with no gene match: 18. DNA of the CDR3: TGTGCCAGCAGCGTTATAAGACGACCGGGACAGGCTCGCGAGCAGTACTTC. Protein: CASSVIRRPGQAREQYF.

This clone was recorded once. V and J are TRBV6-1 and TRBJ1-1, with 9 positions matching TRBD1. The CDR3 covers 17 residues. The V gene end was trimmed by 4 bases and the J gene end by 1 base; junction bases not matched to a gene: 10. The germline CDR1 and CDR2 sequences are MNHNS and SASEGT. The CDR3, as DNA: TGTGCCAGCAGTGCGAACCGGGACAGGGTAACGAACACTGAAGCTTTCTTT. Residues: CASSANRDRVTNTEAFF.

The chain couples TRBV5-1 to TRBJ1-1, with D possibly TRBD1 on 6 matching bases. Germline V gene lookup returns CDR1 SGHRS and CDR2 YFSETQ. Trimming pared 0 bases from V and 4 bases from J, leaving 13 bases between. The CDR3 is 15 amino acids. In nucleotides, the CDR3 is TGCGCCAGCAGCTTGGGAGTTTCCAGGGGCACTGAAGCTTTCTTT. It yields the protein CASSLGVSRGTEAFF.

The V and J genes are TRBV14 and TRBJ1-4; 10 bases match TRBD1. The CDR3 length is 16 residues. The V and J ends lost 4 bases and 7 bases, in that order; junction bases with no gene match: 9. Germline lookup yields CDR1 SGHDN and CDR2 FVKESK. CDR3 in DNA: TGTGCCAGCAGCCTGACACCGGGACAGGGGAGTGAAAAACTGTTTTTT. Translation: CASSLTPGQGSEKLFF.

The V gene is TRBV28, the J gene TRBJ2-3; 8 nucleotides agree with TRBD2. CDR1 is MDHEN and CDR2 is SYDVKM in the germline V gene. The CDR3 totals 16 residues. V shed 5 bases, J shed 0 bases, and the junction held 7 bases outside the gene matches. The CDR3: CASSRRAGVSTDTQYF. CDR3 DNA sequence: TGTGCCAGCAGTAGAAGAGCGGGGGTAAGCACAGATACGCAGTATTTT.

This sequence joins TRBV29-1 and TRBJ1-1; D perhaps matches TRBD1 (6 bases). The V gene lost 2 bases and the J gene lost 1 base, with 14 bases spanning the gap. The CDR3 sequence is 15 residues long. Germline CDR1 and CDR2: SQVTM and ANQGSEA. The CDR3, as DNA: TGCAGCGTTGAACTACGGGACATAAGGAACACTGAAGCTTTCTTT. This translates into CSVELRDIRNTEAFF.

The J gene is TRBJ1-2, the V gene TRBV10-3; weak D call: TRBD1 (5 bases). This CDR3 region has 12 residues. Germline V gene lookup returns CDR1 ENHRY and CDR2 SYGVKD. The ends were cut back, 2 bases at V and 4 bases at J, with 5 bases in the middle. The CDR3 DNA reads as TGTGCCATCAGTGAGACAGGCTATGGCTACACCTTC. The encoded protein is CAISETGYGYTF.

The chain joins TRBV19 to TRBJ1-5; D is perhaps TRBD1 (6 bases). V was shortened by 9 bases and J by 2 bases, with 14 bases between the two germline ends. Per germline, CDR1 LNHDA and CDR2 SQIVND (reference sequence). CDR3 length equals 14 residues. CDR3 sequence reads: CASRNSGGNQPQHF. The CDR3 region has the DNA TGTGCCAGCAGAAACTCAGGGGGCAATCAGCCCCAGCATTTT.

CDR3 region: CASSLDGTIHFQETQYF. DNA of the CDR3: TGTGCCAGCAGCTTGGACGGCACTATTCACTTCCAAGAGACCCAGTACTTC. V gene TRBV5-5 combines with J gene TRBJ2-5; no reliable D call. The germline V and J ends were trimmed by 0 bases and 1 base, with 16 bases remaining between them. The CDR3 covers 17 residues. Germline assignment: CDR1 SGHKS and CDR2 YYEKEE (reference sequence).

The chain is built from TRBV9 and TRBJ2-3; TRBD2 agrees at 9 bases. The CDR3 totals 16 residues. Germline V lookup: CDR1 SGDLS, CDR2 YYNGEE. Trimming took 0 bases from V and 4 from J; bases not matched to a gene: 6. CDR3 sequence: CASSVGAGLAADTQYF. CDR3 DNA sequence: TGTGCCAGCAGCGTAGGCGCGGGACTAGCAGCAGATACGCAGTATTTT.

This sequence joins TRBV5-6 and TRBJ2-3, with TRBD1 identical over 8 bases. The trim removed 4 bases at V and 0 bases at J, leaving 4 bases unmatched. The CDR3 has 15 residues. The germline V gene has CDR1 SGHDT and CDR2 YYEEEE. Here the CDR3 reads CASSDDRGSTDTQYF. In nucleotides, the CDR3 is TGTGCCAGCAGCGACGACAGGGGAAGCACAGATACGCAGTATTTT.

The CDR3 region is CASSSTGGLEEKLFF. The CDR3 DNA is TGCGCCAGCAGCTCCACCGGGGGGTTGGAGGAAAAACTGTTTTTT. The rearrangement uses TRBV10-2 and TRBJ1-4; D is perhaps TRBD1 (5 bases). The CDR3 contains 15 residues. From germline, CDR1 is WSHSY and CDR2 SAAADI. V was clipped by 6 bases and J by 8 bases, with 19 bases between them.

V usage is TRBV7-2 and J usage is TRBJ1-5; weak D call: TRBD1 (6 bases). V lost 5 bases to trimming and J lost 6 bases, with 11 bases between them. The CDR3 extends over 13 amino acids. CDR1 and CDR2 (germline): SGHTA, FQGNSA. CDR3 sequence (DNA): TGTGCCAGCAGCCTCGAGGGGGTTCAGCCCCAGCATTTT. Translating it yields CASSLEGVQPQHF.

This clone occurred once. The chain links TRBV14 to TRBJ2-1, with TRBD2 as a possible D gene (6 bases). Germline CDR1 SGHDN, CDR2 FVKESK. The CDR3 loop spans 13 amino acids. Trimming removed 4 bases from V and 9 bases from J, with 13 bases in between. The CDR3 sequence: CASSPLGGFEQFF. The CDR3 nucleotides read TGTGCCAGCAGCCCCCTAGGAGGGTTTGAGCAGTTCTTC.

The chain's CDR3 is CASSSPGNEQFF. The DNA of the CDR3 is TGTGCCAGCAGTTCCCCCGGGAATGAGCAGTTCTTC. This sequence joins TRBV27 and TRBJ2-1; D gene ambiguous. In germline, CDR1 is MNHEY, CDR2 SMNVEV (reference sequence). V lost 4 bases and J 7 bases, leaving 8 bases between the germline ends. This CDR3 spans 12 amino acids.

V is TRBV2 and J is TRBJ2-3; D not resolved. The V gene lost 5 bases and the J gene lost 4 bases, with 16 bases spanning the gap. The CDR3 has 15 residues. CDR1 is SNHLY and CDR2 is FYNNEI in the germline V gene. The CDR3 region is CASSNLESWADTQYF. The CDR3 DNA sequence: TGTGCCAGCAGTAACCTAGAATCGTGGGCAGATACGCAGTATTTT.

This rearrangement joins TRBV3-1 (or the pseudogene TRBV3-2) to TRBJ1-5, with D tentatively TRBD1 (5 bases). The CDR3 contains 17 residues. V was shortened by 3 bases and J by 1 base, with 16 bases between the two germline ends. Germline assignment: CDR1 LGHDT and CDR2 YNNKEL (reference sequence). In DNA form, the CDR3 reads TGTGCCAGCAGCCAGCTCCCACGGGGGTCGAGCAATCAGCCCCAGCATTTT. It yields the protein CASSQLPRGSSNQPQHF.

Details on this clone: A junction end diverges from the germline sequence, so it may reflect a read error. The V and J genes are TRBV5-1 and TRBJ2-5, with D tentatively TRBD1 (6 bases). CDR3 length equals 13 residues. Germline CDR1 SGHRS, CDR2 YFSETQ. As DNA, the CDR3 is TGCGACAGCATCCAGGGGCTGGGGGAGACCCAGTACTTC. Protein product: CDSIQGLGETQYF.

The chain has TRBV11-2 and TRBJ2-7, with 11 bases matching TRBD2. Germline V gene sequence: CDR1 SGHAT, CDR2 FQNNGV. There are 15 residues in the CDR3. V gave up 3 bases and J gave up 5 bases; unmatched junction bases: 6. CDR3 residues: CASSFVAGGPHEQYF. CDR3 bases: TGTGCCAGCAGCTTCGTAGCGGGGGGGCCCCACGAGCAGTACTTC.

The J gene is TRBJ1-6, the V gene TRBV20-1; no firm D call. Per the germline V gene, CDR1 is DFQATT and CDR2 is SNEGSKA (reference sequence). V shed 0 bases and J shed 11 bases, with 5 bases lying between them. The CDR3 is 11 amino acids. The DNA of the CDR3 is TGCAGTGCTAGAGACGGGACACCCCTCCACTTT. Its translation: CSARDGTPLHF.